This T cell receptor (beta chain) derives from a study of cytomegalovirus exposure and HLA in healthy donors. Germline lookup yields CDR1 MDHEN and CDR2 SYDVKM. V gave up 3 bases and J gave up 8 bases, with 13 bases separating them. The CDR3 consists of 13 residues. Vbeta (60) and Jbeta (13) primers were used in the PCR. Sequencing used immunoSEQ multiplex PCR; TCRdb keeps in-frame clones, though not all of them. The sample carries under 150,000 clones, over 60% recorded once. The sample holds one count of this clone. The sample consisted of PBMCs. This rearrangement joins TRBV28 to TRBJ1-2; no firm D call. The receptor was isolated from a human donor in good health. CDR3 nucleotides: TGTGCCAGCAGTTTGATGGAGGACCGAGGCTACACCTTC. This gives the protein CASSLMEDRGYTF.